A single sample gave rise to the 30 T cell receptor beta chains below, sequenced in a study of blood T cell repertoires in COVID-19. Some clones are missing from TCRdb's copy, which holds only in-frame ones; the method was immunoSEQ multiplex PCR. The sample lists 60,000 to 70,000 clones, 80% to 90% occurring once. The sequencing sample was made of peripheral blood. Receptors originate from a man between 50 and 59 years old with active COVID-19.

On this clone itself: Other DNA variants within this sample encode the same CDR3. The chain combines TRBV7-3 with TRBJ2-7, with 11 bases fitting TRBD1. Per germline, CDR1 SGHTA and CDR2 FQGTGA. Losses at the gene ends were 5 bases for V and 4 bases for J; bases not matched to a gene: 4. This CDR3 region has 14 residues. CDR3: CASSPGTGGYEQYF. The CDR3 DNA sequence: TGTGCCAGCAGCCCCGGGACAGGGGGTTACGAGCAGTACTTC.

This chain links TRBV28 with TRBJ2-7; 8 bases map to TRBD1. Germline V CDR1 and CDR2: MDHEN, SYDVKM. After removal of 3 bases from V and 1 base from J, the junction contained 5 bases not matched to a gene. The CDR3 loop spans 15 amino acids. This CDR3 reads CASSFRDRPSYEQYF. Here the CDR3 DNA reads TGTGCCAGCAGTTTCCGGGACAGGCCTTCCTACGAGCAGTACTTC.

The chain carries TRBV5-6 and TRBJ2-5; no reliable D call. CDR1 and CDR2 from the germline V gene are SGHDT and YYEEEE. V was trimmed by 4 bases and J by 1 base, leaving 14 bases between them. The CDR3 sequence is 15 residues long. This chain's CDR3 is CASSPGPKLQETQYF. Here the CDR3 DNA reads TGTGCCAGCAGCCCTGGGCCTAAGCTCCAAGAGACCCAGTACTTC.

This chain joins TRBV12-3 or TRBV12-4 and TRBJ2-7; D not certain. The V end lost 4 bases, the J end lost 5 bases, and 12 bases lay between the germline ends. The CDR3 is 13 residues long. The CDR3, as DNA: TGTGCCAGCAGTTGGTTGGTGGGCAACGAGCAGTACTTC. It encodes CASSWLVGNEQYF.

This chain uses TRBV9 with TRBJ2-5, with D perhaps TRBD1 (6 bases). Trimming took off 4 bases at V and 5 bases at J, with 15 bases between the two ends. The CDR3 is made up of 14 amino acids. The V gene's germline CDR1 is SGDLS and CDR2 YYNGEE. The CDR3 DNA follows: TGTGCCAGCAGCCCTCAGGGGATTAGGGAGACCCAGTACTTC. It specifies CASSPQGIRETQYF.

CDR3 region: CASRTVTNEKLFF. The DNA for the CDR3 is TGTGCCAGCAGAACGGTGACTAATGAAAAACTGTTTTTT. The chain couples TRBV6-5 to TRBJ1-4; no clear D gene. V lost 6 bases to trimming and J lost 2 bases, with 7 bases between them. Germline CDR1 reads MNHEY; CDR2 reads SVGAGI. This CDR3 has 13 residues.

V gene TRBV6-2 or TRBV6-3 combines with J gene TRBJ1-6; TRBD1 matches at 8 bases. CDR3 length: 16 amino acids. V trimming: 4 bases; J trimming: 1 base; junction bases outside the gene matches: 3. CDR1 MNHEY and CDR2 SVGEGT come from the germline V gene. CDR3 residues: CASSFGQGSYNSPLHF. CDR3 DNA: TGTGCCAGCAGTTTCGGACAGGGATCCTATAATTCACCCCTCCACTTT.

The chain has TRBV25-1 and TRBJ1-2; D is possibly TRBD1 (5 bases). The CDR3 runs to 12 residues. Trimming removed 6 bases from V and 4 bases from J, with 9 bases in between. Germline loops: CDR1 MGHDK, CDR2 SYGVNS. CDR3 nucleotide sequence: TGTGCCAGCAGGGGGCAGCCCTATGGCTACACCTTC. The encoded protein is CASRGQPYGYTF.

V is TRBV14 and J is TRBJ2-3, with 7 positions matching TRBD1. With V trimmed by 6 bases and J by 5 bases, 8 bases remained unmatched. The germline gives CDR1 SGHDN, CDR2 FVKESK. The CDR3 sequence is 14 residues long. CDR3 sequence reads: CASSPDREGDTQYF. CDR3 nucleotide sequence: TGTGCCAGCAGTCCCGACAGGGAAGGAGATACGCAGTATTTT.

The chain carries TRBV10-3 and TRBJ1-3; 7 bases are shared with TRBD1. V dropped 7 bases and J dropped 0; count of bases not matched to a gene: 3. Germline V gene lookup returns CDR1 ENHRY and CDR2 SYGVKD. This CDR3 is 14 amino acids long. In DNA form, the CDR3 reads TGTGCCATCACCGGGACAGTCTCTGGAAACACCATATATTTT. It encodes CAITGTVSGNTIYF.

The chain has TRBV24-1 and TRBJ2-2, with D unresolved. There are 16 residues in the CDR3. With 3 bases removed from V and 1 base from J, the gap between germline ends came to 11 bases. Germline lookup yields CDR1 KGHDR and CDR2 SFDVKD. CDR3 in DNA: TGTGCCACCAGTGATCAAAGGTCGGGGAACACCGGGGAGCTGTTTTTT. Encoded protein: CATSDQRSGNTGELFF.

The rearrangement links TRBV29-1 to TRBJ2-3; unclear D gene. With 2 bases removed from V and 5 bases from J, the gap between germline ends came to 8 bases. This CDR3 spans 12 amino acids. Per the germline V gene, CDR1 is SQVTM and CDR2 is ANQGSEA. For the CDR3, the DNA is TGCAGCGTTGAACGGTATGGAGATACGCAGTATTTT. Its translation is CSVERYGDTQYF.

The chain combines TRBV4-1 with TRBJ1-3; the match to TRBD1 covers 7 bases. The germline gives CDR1 MGHRA, CDR2 YSYEKL. Losses at the gene ends were 3 bases for V and 1 base for J; bases not matched to a gene: 15. This CDR3 is 19 amino acids long. This CDR3 is CASSHIVPKGQFSGNTIYF. The CDR3 nucleotides are TGCGCCAGCAGCCATATCGTCCCCAAGGGACAGTTTTCTGGAAACACCATATATTTT.

The chain carries TRBV5-6 and TRBJ1-1; unclear D gene. The length of the CDR3 is 16 residues. The V end lost 4 bases, the J end lost 1 base, and 17 bases lay between the germline ends. The germline V gene encodes CDR1 SGHDT and CDR2 YYEEEE. CDR3 protein: CASSLPRRQPNTEAFF. In DNA, the CDR3 is TGTGCCAGCAGCCTCCCACGCAGACAACCGAACACTGAAGCTTTCTTT.

The V and J genes are TRBV28 and TRBJ2-7, with a tentative D call TRBD2 (6 bases). V shed 8 bases and J shed 0 bases, with 14 bases lying between them. This CDR3 is built from 14 residues. CDR1 and CDR2 (germline): MDHEN, SYDVKM. The CDR3 coding sequence is TGTGCCAGCTCCTGGGGCGGGAACTCCTACGAGCAGTACTTC. Its protein product is CASSWGGNSYEQYF.

This clone was counted once. The junction shows a germline mismatch at one end, possibly a read error. This rearrangement joins TRBV12-3 or TRBV12-4 to TRBJ2-7; 7 bases are shared with TRBD1. CDR3 length: 11 residues. CDR3 region: CASTKGAYLNF. In DNA, the CDR3 is TGTGCCAGCACCAAGGGGGCCTACCTAAACTTC.

The genes are TRBV2 and TRBJ2-3; D gene uncertain. The CDR3 has 12 amino acids. Germline lookup yields CDR1 SNHLY and CDR2 FYNNEI. The V end lost 7 bases, the J end lost 5 bases, and 10 bases lay between the germline ends. This CDR3 is CASTSLVDTQYF. The CDR3, as DNA: TGTGCCAGCACCTCCCTAGTAGATACGCAGTATTTT.

This clone appeared a single time. The rearrangement uses TRBV5-6 and TRBJ2-7; D is unclear. Germline V gene lookup returns CDR1 SGHDT and CDR2 YYEEEE. This CDR3 is 14 amino acids long. Trimming removed 0 bases at V and 0 bases at J, with 7 bases between. CDR3 amino acids: CASSLGESSYEQYF. CDR3 bases: TGTGCCAGCAGCTTGGGCGAAAGCTCCTACGAGCAGTACTTC.

The chain combines TRBV7-8 with TRBJ1-1, with TRBD1 matching 7 bases. The length of the CDR3 is 13 residues. Germline loops: CDR1 SGHVS, CDR2 FQNEAQ. Losses at the gene ends were 4 bases for V and 7 bases for J; bases not matched to a gene: 6. This CDR3 is CASSWNRDSEAFF. In nucleotides, the CDR3 is TGTGCCAGCAGCTGGAATCGGGACAGTGAAGCTTTCTTT.

The chain combines TRBV4-1 with TRBJ2-7; TRBD2 is a possible D gene (6 bases). CDR1 and CDR2 from the germline V gene are MGHRA and YSYEKL. The CDR3 length is 13 residues. V lost 0 bases and J lost 5, with 8 bases in between. CDR3 protein: CASSQEGGDEQYF. Written as DNA, the CDR3 is TGCGCCAGCAGCCAAGAAGGAGGGGACGAGCAGTACTTC.

The chain recombines TRBV28 with TRBJ1-2, with 7 bases matching TRBD1. J gave up 0 bases and V 6 bases, and 7 bases lay outside the gene matches. This CDR3 spans 15 amino acids. CDR1 and CDR2 (germline): MDHEN, SYDVKM. This CDR3 reads CASRGGQISNYGYTF. The CDR3 bases are TGTGCCAGCAGGGGGGGACAGATCTCTAACTATGGCTACACCTTC.

By sample share, this clone is medium-sized (0.01 to 0.1%). The chain is built from TRBV12-3 or TRBV12-4 and TRBJ1-6, with D unresolved. The CDR3 has 12 residues. Trimming removed 7 bases from V and 13 bases from J, with 14 bases in between. CDR3 nucleotide sequence: TGTGCCAGCACCACCTTGGCAGTTCCCCTCCACTTT. This sequence encodes CASTTLAVPLHF.

The chain recombines TRBV5-4 with TRBJ1-3, with D possibly being TRBD1 (5 bases). Between the trimmed V and J ends, which lost 5 bases and 0 bases, there was a span of 12 bases. The CDR3 length is 15 residues. Per the germline V gene, CDR1 is SGHNT and CDR2 is YYREEE (reference sequence). The CDR3 DNA follows: TGTGCCAGCAGGGATGGGGGGGGCTCTGGAAACACCATATATTTT. Translating it yields CASRDGGGSGNTIYF.

This chain uses TRBV3-1 (or the pseudogene TRBV3-2) with TRBJ2-6; 8 positions agree with TRBD1. Germline values: CDR1 LGHDT, CDR2 YNNKEL (reference sequence). V lost 1 base and J lost 3; bases outside the gene matches: 5. This CDR3 has 17 amino acids. For the CDR3, the DNA is TGTGCCAGCAGCCAAGGTACAGGGGGTTATGGGGCCAACGTCCTGACTTTC. Its protein is CASSQGTGGYGANVLTF.

The chain uses TRBV6-2 or TRBV6-3 and TRBJ1-1, with a possible D match to TRBD1 (6 bases). Germline CDR1 is MNHEY and CDR2 is SVGEGT. V lost 4 bases to trimming and J lost 0 bases, with 15 bases between them. The CDR3 spans 16 residues. Here the CDR3 DNA reads TGTGCCAGCAGTTTCAACCGGGACACGTTGAACACTGAAGCTTTCTTT. This sequence encodes CASSFNRDTLNTEAFF.

This rearrangement joins TRBV7-2 to TRBJ1-4, with D possibly being TRBD1 (5 bases). Between the trimmed V and J ends, which lost 3 bases and 5 bases, there was a span of 13 bases. The germline V gene encodes CDR1 SGHTA and CDR2 FQGNSA. The CDR3 length is 15 residues. In DNA, the CDR3 is TGTGCCAGCAGCTTGGGACTGGGGGGAAATGAAAAACTGTTTTTT. Translating it yields CASSLGLGGNEKLFF. The full variable domain, completed using reference TRBV7-2 and TRBJ1-4, is GAGVSQSPSNKVTEKGKDVELRCDPISGHTALYWYRQSLGQGLEFLIYFQGNSAPDKSGLPSDRFSAERTGGSVSTLTIQRTQQEDSAVYLCASSLGLGGNEKLFFGSGTQLSVL.

V usage is TRBV19 and J usage is TRBJ2-7; D may be TRBD1 (5 bases). Trimming cost V 6 bases and J 6 bases, with 15 bases left between them. Germline V gives CDR1 LNHDA, CDR2 SQIVND (reference sequence). The length of the CDR3 is 13 residues. Here the CDR3 DNA reads TGTGCCAGTAGGGCAGGGCCCTTCCGCGAGCAGTACTTC. Translated: CASRAGPFREQYF.

The chain couples TRBV14 to TRBJ1-6; perhaps TRBD1 as D (5 bases). CDR1 is SGHDN, CDR2 FVKESK, per germline. V lost 1 base, J lost 6 bases, and 13 bases lay in between. The CDR3 is made up of 16 amino acids. CDR3 nucleotides: TGTGCCAGCAGCCAAGTGACAGCCACATTTAATTCACCCCTCCACTTT. This translates into CASSQVTATFNSPLHF.

The rearrangement links TRBV6-6 to TRBJ1-4, with D maybe TRBD1 (5 bases). Between the trimmed V and J ends, which lost 3 bases and 4 bases, there was a span of 15 bases. The CDR3 consists of 16 residues. Germline V gives CDR1 MNHNY, CDR2 SVGAGI (reference sequence). The CDR3 here is CASSYYHWGDNEKLFF. The CDR3 DNA follows: TGTGCCAGCAGTTATTACCATTGGGGGGATAATGAAAAACTGTTTTTT.

This chain links TRBV10-3 with TRBJ2-7; 7 nucleotides align to TRBD1. The CDR3 consists of 13 residues. The trim removed 3 bases at V and 3 bases at J, leaving 2 bases unmatched. Germline V gives CDR1 ENHRY, CDR2 SYGVKD. The CDR3 region is CAISDGTVYEQYF. The DNA of the CDR3 is TGTGCCATCAGTGACGGGACAGTCTACGAGCAGTACTTC.